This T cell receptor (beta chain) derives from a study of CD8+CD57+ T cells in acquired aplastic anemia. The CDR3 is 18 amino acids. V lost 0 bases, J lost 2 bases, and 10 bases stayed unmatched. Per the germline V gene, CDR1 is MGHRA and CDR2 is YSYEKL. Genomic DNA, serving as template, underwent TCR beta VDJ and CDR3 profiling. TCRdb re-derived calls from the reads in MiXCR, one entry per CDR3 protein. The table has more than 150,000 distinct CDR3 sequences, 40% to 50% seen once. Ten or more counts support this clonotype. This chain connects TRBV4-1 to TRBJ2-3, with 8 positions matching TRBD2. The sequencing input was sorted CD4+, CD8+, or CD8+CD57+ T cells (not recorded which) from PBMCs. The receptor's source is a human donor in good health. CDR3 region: CASSQDLFSGSVTDTQYF. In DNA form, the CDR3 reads TGCGCCAGCAGCCAAGATCTTTTCAGCGGGAGTGTCACAGATACGCAGTATTTT.